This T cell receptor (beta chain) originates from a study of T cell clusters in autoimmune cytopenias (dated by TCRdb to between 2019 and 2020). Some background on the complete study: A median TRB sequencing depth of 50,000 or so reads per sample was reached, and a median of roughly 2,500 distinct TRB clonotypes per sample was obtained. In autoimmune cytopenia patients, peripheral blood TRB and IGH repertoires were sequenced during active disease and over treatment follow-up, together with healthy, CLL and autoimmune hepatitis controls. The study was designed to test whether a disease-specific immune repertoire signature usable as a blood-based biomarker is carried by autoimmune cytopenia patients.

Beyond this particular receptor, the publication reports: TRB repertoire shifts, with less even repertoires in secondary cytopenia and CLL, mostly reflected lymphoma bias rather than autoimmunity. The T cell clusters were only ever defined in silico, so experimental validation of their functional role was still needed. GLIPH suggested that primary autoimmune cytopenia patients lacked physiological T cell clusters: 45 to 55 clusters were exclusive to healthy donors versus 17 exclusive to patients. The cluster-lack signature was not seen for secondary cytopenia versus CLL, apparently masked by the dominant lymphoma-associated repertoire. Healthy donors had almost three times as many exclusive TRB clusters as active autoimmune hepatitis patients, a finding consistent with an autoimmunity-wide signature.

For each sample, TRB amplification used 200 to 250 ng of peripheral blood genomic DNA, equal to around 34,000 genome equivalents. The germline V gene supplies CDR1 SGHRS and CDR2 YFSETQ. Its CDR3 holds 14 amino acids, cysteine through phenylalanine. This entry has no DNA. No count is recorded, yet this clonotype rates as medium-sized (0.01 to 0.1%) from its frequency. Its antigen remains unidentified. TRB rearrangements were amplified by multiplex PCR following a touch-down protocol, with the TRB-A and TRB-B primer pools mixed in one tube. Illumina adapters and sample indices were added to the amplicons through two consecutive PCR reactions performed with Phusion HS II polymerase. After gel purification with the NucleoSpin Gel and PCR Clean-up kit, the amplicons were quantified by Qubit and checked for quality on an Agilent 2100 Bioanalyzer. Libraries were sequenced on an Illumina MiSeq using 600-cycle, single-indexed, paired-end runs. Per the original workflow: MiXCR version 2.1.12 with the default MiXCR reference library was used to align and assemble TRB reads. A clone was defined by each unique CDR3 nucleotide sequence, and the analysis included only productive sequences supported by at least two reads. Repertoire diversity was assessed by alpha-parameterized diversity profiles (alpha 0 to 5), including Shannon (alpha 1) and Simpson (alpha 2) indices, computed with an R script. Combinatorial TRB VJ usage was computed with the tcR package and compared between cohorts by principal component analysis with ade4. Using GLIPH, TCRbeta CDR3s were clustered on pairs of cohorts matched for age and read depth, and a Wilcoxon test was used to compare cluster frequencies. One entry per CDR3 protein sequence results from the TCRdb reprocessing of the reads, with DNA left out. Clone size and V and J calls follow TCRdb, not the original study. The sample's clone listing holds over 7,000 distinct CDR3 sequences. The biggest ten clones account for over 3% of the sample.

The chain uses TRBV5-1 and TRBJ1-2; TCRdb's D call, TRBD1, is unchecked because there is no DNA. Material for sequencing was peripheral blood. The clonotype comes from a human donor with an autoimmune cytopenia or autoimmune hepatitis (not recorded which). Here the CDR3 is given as CASSLWADRFGYTF. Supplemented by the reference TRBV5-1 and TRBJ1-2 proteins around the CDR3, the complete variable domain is KAGVTQTPRYLIKTRGQQVTLSCSPISGHRSVSWYQQTPGQGLQFLFEYFSETQRNKGNFPGRFSGRQFSNSRSEMNVSTLELGDSALYLCASSLWADRFGYTFGSGTRLTVV.